This TCR beta chain was captured by sequencing in a study of shared clonotypes between healthy human individuals. The assay was immunoSEQ multiplex PCR, and TCRdb's table has in-frame clones only and misses some. Among 2,500,000 or so clones listed, 85% to 95% were seen once. This CDR3 contains 18 residues. V shed 1 base and J shed 0 bases, with 16 bases lying between them. From germline, CDR1 is SEHNR and CDR2 FQNEAQ (reference sequence). The rearrangement links TRBV7-9 to TRBJ2-4; D could derive from TRBD1 or TRBD2 (6 bases each). The TCR originated in a man aged 18 to 30 in good health. Some clones in this sample may be carry-over from other donors' samples. The specimen sequenced was naive CD4+ T cells from PBMCs. Noted subset: CD45RA+ positively selected. The CDR3 sequence: CASSLELLRGVAKNIQYF. The DNA for the CDR3 is TGTGCCAGCAGCTTAGAGCTGTTGAGGGGGGTAGCCAAAAACATTCAGTACTTC.